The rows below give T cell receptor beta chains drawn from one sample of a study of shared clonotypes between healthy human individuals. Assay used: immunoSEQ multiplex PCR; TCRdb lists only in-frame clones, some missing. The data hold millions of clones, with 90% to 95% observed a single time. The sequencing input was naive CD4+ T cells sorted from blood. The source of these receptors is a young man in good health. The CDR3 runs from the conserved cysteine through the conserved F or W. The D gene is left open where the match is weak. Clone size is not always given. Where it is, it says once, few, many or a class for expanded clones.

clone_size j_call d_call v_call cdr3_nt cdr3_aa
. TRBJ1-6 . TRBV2 TGTGCCAGCAGTGAAGTGCACGGAAATTCACCCCTCCACTTT CASSEVHGNSPLHF
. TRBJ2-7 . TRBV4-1 TGCGCCAGCAGCCAAGACGCGAGCTACGAGCAGTACTTC CASSQDASYEQYF
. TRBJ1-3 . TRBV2 TGTGCCAGCAGCGAGGAGGGCCCCTCTGGAAACACCATATATTTT CASSEEGPSGNTIYF
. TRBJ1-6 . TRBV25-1 TGTGCCAGCAGTGACCGAAATTCACCCCTCCACTTT CASSDRNSPLHF
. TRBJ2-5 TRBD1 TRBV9 TGTGCCAGCGGTGAGGGGGCGGCTGCTGGACTTGCGGAGACCCAGTACTTC CASGEGAAAGLAETQYF
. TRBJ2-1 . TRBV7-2 TGTGCCAGCAGTAAAAACGGGTATGAGCAGTTCTTC CASSKNGYEQFF
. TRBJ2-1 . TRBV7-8 TGTGCCAGCAGTCTAATGGGGAATGAGCAGTTCTTC CASSLMGNEQFF
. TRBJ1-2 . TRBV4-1 TGCGCCAGCAGCCAAGATCCCCCCGGGCAGGGTCGTGGCTACACCTTC CASSQDPPGQGRGYTF
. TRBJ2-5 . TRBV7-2 TGTGCCAGCAGCTTCCTGTCCTATCGGGAGACCCAGTACTTC CASSFLSYRETQYF
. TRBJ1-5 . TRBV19 TGTGCCAGTAGTATATCACAGCAACCTTATCAGCCCCAGCATTTT CASSISQQPYQPQHF
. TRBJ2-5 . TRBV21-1 TGTGCCAGCAGCACCAGACAGGGGACGGAGACCCAGTACTTC CASSTRQGTETQYF
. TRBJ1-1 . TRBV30 TGTGCCTGGACCTCTCAGGTGCAAAACACTGAAGCTTTCTTT CAWTSQVQNTEAFF
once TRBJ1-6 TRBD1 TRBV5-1 TGCGCCAGCAGCTTGGACAGGGGGCAGGTTAATTCACCCCTCCACTTT CASSLDRGQVNSPLHF
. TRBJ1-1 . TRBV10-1 TGCGCCAGCATCACCGTGATTGGCACTGAAGCTTTCTTT CASITVIGTEAFF
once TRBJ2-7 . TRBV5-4 TGTGCCAGCAGCAAACAAATCGGGACGTCTTACGAGCAGTACTTC CASSKQIGTSYEQYF
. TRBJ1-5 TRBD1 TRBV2 TGTGCCAGCAGAGGGGACAGAAGCAATCAGCCCCAGCATTTT CASRGDRSNQPQHF
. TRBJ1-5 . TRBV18 TGTGCCAGCTCACCAGGGACTGGGGGCAATCAGCCCCAGCATTTT CASSPGTGGNQPQHF
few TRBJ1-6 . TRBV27 TGTGCCAGCAGTTTATCATCCAGGGGAGGTAATTCACCCCTCCACTTT CASSLSSRGGNSPLHF
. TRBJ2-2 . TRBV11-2 TGTGCCAGCATTAAGATCGGGGGCAAGGACACCGGGGAGCTGTTTTTT CASIKIGGKDTGELFF
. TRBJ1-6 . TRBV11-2 TGTGCCAGCAGCTTGGGGGGTTCACCCCTCCACTTT CASSLGGSPLHF
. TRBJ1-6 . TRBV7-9 TGTGCCAGCAGCTTAGGGTCTGGACACAATAATTCACCCCTCCACTTT CASSLGSGHNNSPLHF
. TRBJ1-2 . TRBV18 TGTGCCAGCTCACCACCAGGGACATCCGCGGGCTATGGCTACACCTTC CASSPPGTSAGYGYTF
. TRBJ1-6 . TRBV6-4 TGTGCCAGCAGTAGAGATTCACCCCTCCACTTT CASSRDSPLHF
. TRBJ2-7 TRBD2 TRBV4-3 TGCGCCAGCAGCCAAGAATTCGGACTAGCGGGAGATTTGAGGGACGAGCAGTACTTC CASSQEFGLAGDLRDEQYF
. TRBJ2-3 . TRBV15 TGTGCCACCAGCGGAGGGGTCTCAGAATTCACAGATACGCAGTATTTT CATSGGVSEFTDTQYF
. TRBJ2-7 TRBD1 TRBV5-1 TGCGCCAGCAGCTTGGAAGGACAGGGATCCTACGAGCAGTACTTC CASSLEGQGSYEQYF
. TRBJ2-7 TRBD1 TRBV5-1 TGCGCCAGCAGCTTAACAGGGGGCGGGTACGAGCAGTACTTC CASSLTGGGYEQYF
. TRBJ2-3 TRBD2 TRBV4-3 TGCGCCAGCAGCCAAGGGTCGGGAGGGGCAGATACGCAGTATTTT CASSQGSGGADTQYF
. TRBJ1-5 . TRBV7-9 TGTGCCAGCAGTGCGGGAGGTGGGCCCCAGCATTTT CASSAGGGPQHF
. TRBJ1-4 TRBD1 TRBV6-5 TGTGCCAGCAGTTTTCGAAACAGGGGAGCTAATGAAAAACTGTTTTTT CASSFRNRGANEKLFF
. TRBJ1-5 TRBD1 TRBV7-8 TGTGCCAGCAGCCTGACAGGGTCTAATCAGCCCCAGCATTTT CASSLTGSNQPQHF
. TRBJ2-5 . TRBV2 TGTGCCAGCAGTGTAGGTGCGGAGACCCAGTACTTC CASSVGAETQYF
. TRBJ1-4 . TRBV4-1 TGCGCCAGCAGCCAAGGTGGGCTCCAATGGGCAGCAACTAATGAAAAACTGTTTTTT CASSQGGLQWAATNEKLFF
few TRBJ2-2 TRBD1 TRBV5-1 TGCGCCAGCCGACAGGGGACAAACACCGGGGAGCTGTTTTTT CASRQGTNTGELFF
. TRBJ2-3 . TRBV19 TGTGCCAGTAGTACATTTACAGATACGCAGTATTTT CASSTFTDTQYF
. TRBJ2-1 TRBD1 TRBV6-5 TGTGCCAGCAGCAGGGGGTTAAGCTACAATGAGCAGTTCTTC CASSRGLSYNEQFF
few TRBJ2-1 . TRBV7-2 TGTGCCAGCAGCTTAGGGCGGAATGAGCAGTTCTTC CASSLGRNEQFF
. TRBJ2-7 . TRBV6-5 TGTGCCAGCAGTGATCTCCTAACGGGCTACGAGCAGTACTTC CASSDLLTGYEQYF
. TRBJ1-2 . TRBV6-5 TGTGCCAGCAAACGGCCAGGGTTAGGAGGCTACACCTTC CASKRPGLGGYTF
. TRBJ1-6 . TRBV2 TGTGCCAGCAGGGCTGACAGGTTAACCTATAATTCACCCCTCCACTTT CASRADRLTYNSPLHF
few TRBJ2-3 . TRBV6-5 TGTGCCAGCAATCAAAGGCGGGGAGATACGCAGTATTTT CASNQRRGDTQYF